This TCR beta chain stems from a study of blood T cell repertoires in COVID-19. Study as a whole: PBMCs, B-cell-depleted T cells, or T cells were the source of the cDNA or gDNA that made up the material.

One Seattle source followed patients from active infection through their disease course. From germline, CDR1 is LNHDA and CDR2 SQIVND (reference sequence). V lost 7 bases, J lost 9 bases, and 7 bases stayed unmatched. The CDR3 covers 13 residues. Authors' processing steps: Reference gene primer amplification in the assay estimated nucleated cell counts. Profiled with immunoSEQ multiplex PCR; TCRdb holds only in-frame clones, not every one. V and J calls plus clone size are reproduced from that table; the DNA served to infer D and trimming. The sample includes nearly 350,000 clones, around 87% of them seen just once.

The clonotype originates from a woman aged 45-60 years with COVID-19, enrolled during active disease. Sequences were obtained from peripheral blood. The chain couples TRBV19 to TRBJ2-7; 12 bases are shared with TRBD1. The CDR3 DNA reads TGTGCCAGTACCCCGGGACAGGGGGCTTCGCAGTACTTC. This gives the protein CASTPGQGASQYF.